This TCR beta chain originates from a study of technical replicates of blood from a few donors. The CDR3 covers 16 residues. Between the trimmed V and J ends, which lost 2 bases and 2 bases, there was a span of 13 bases. The germline gives CDR1 MDHEN, CDR2 SYDVKM. The method was immunoSEQ multiplex PCR; TCRdb's version includes in-frame clones alone and lacks a portion of them. The sample records 65,000 to 85,000 clones, about 98% being singletons. This clone occurred once. V gene TRBV28 combines with J gene TRBJ2-1; TRBD2 is a possible D gene (5 bases). This clonotype was obtained from a human donor in good health. The sample consisted of T cells isolated from PBMCs. The CDR3 reads CASSLESSGTYNEQFF. CDR3 nucleotides: TGTGCCAGCAGTTTAGAGTCGAGCGGCACCTACAATGAGCAGTTCTTC.